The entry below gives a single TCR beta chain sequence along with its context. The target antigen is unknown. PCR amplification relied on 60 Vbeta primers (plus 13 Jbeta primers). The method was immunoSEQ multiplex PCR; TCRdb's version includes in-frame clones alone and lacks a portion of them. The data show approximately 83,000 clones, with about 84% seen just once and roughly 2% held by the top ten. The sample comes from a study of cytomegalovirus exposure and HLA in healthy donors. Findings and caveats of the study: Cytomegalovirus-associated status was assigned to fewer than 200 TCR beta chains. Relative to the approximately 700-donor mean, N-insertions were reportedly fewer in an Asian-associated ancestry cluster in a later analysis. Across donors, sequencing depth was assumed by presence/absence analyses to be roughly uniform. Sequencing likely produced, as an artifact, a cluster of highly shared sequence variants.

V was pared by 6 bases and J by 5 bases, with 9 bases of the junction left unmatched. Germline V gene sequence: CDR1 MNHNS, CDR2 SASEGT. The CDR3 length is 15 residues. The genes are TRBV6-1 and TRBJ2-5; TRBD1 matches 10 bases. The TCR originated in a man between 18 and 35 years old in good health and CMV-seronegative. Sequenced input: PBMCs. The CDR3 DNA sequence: TGTGCCAGCAGCCGAGACAGGGGGCGTGCGGAGACCCAGTACTTC. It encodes CASSRDRGRAETQYF.